This T cell receptor (beta chain) was retrieved from a study of blood T cell repertoires in COVID-19. About the research overall: COVID-19 samples collected from the United States, Italy and Spain covered acute and convalescent phases. The analysed material was cDNA or gDNA that came from T cells, B-cell-depleted T cells, or PBMCs.

This clone was counted only a few times. After removal of 2 bases from V and 2 bases from J, the junction contained 3 bases not matched to a gene. The CDR3 loop spans 16 amino acids. The germline V gene has CDR1 LGHNA and CDR2 YSLEER. Clones were read by immunoSEQ multiplex PCR, and TCRdb kept only the in-frame ones, dropping some. The sample holds a few hundred thousand clones, roughly 84% seen once. The TCR sequence derives from a man in his forties who had recovered from COVID-19. Sequencing input: peripheral blood. The chain links TRBV4-3 to TRBJ2-7; TRBD2 matches at 13 bases. Here the CDR3 reads CASSQLTSGRAYEQYF. For the CDR3, the DNA is TGCGCCAGCAGCCAACTTACTAGCGGGAGGGCCTACGAGCAGTACTTC.